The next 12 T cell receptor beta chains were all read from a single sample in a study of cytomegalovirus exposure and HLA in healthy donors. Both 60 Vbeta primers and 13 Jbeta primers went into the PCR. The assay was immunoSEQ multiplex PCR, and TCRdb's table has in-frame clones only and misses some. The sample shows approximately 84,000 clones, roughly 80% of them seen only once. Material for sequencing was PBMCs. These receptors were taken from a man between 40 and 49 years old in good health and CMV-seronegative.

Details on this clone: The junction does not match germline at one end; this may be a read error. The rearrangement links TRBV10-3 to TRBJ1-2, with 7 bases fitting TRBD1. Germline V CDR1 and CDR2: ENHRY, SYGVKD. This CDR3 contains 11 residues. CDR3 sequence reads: CAIETGLGIAF. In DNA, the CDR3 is TGTGCCATCGAGACAGGGCTTGGGATTGCCTTC.

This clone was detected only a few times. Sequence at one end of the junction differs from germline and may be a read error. CDR3 sequence reads: CASSFGMAASF. The CDR3 coding sequence is TGTGCCAGCAGTTTCGGTATGGCGGCGAGCTTC. The chain carries TRBV28 and TRBJ2-7; no clear D gene. Germline assignment: CDR1 MDHEN and CDR2 SYDVKM. CDR3 length equals 11 residues.

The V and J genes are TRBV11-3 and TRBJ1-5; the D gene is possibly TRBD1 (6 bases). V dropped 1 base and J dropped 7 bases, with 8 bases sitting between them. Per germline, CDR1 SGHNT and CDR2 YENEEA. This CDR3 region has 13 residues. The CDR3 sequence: CASSLAGDQPQHF. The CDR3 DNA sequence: TGTGCCAGCAGCTTAGCAGGGGACCAGCCCCAGCATTTT.

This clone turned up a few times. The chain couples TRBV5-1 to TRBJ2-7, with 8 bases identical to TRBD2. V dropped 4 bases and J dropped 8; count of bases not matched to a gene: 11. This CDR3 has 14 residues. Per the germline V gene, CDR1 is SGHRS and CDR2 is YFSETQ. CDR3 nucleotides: TGCGCCAGCAGCAGTGGGACGGGGGGGACGAAGCAGTACTTC. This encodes CASSSGTGGTKQYF.

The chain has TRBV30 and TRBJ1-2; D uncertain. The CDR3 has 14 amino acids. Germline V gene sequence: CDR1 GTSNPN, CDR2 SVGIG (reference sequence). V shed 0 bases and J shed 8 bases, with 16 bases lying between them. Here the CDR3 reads CAWSVNSPTSGYTF. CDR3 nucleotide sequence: TGTGCCTGGAGTGTAAACAGCCCAACTAGCGGCTACACCTTC. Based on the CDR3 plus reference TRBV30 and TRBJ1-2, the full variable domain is SQTIHQWPATLVQPVGSPLSLECTVEGTSNPNLYWYRQAAGRGLQLLFYSVGIGQISSEVPQNLSASRPQDRQFILSSKKLLLSDSGFYLCAWSVNSPTSGYTFGSGTRLTVV.

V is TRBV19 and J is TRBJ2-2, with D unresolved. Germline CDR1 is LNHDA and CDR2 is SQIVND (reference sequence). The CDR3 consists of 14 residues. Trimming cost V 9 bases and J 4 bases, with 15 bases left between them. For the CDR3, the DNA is TGTGCCAGCGAGGAACTAAGCATCACCGGGGAGCTGTTTTTT. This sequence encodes CASEELSITGELFF. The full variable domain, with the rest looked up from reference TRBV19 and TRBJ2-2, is DGGITQSPKYLFRKEGQNVTLSCEQNLNHDAMYWYRQDPGQGLRLIYYSQIVNDFQKGDIAEGYSVSREKKESFPLTVTSAQKNPTAFYLCASEELSITGELFFGEGSRLTVL.

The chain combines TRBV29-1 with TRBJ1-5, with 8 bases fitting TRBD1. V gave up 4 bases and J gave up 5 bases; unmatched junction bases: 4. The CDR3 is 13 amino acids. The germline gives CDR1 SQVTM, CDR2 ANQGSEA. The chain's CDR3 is CSVVAGGDQPQHF. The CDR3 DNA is TGCAGCGTTGTGGCAGGGGGCGATCAGCCCCAGCATTTT.

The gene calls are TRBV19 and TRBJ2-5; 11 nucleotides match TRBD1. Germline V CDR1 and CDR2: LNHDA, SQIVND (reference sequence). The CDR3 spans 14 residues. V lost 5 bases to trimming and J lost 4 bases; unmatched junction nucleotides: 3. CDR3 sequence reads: CASSRTGGGETQYF. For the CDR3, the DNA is TGTGCCAGTAGTCGGACAGGGGGCGGAGAGACCCAGTACTTC. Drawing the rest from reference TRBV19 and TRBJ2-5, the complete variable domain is DGGITQSPKYLFRKEGQNVTLSCEQNLNHDAMYWYRQDPGQGLRLIYYSQIVNDFQKGDIAEGYSVSREKKESFPLTVTSAQKNPTAFYLCASSRTGGGETQYFGPGTRLLVL.

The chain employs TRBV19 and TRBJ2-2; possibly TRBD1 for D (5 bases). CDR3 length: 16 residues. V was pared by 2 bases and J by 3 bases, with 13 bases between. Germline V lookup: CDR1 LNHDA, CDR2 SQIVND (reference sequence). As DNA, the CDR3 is TGTGCCAGTAGTATAATAAGGGGTTTGGACACCGGGGAGCTGTTTTTT. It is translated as CASSIIRGLDTGELFF.

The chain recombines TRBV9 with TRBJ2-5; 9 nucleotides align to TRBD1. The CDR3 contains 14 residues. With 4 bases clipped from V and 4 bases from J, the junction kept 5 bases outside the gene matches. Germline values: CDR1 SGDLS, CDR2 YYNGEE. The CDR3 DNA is TGTGCCAGCAGCTTAGGGACAGGGAGAGAGACCCAGTACTTC. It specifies CASSLGTGRETQYF.

The CDR3 region has the DNA TGTGCCATCAGTGAGGCCTCCGGGGACTCTGGAAACACCATATATTTT. Translated, it gives CAISEASGDSGNTIYF. The chain joins TRBV10-3 to TRBJ1-3, with unresolved D. V was clipped by 2 bases and J by 0 bases, with 11 bases between them. The CDR3 sequence is 16 residues long. The V gene's germline CDR1 is ENHRY and CDR2 SYGVKD.

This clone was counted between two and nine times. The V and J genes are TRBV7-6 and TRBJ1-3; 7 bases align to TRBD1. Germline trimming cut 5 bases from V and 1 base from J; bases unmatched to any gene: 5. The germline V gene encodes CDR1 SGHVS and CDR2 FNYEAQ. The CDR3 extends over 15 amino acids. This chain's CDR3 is CASSPRGRSGNTIYF. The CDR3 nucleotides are TGTGCCAGCAGCCCAAGGGGGCGTTCTGGAAACACCATATATTTT.